A single T cell receptor (beta chain) is shown here with its context. Its specificity is unknown. Produced via immunoSEQ multiplex PCR; TCRdb's table is partial and in-frame only. This table holds about 110,000 clones, about 92% found once. This sample stems from a study of graft-versus-host responses after intestinal transplantation. Study summary: Transplantation in recipients was multivisceral, liver-intestinal, or isolated intestinal. Uniformly, recipients were administered anti-thymocyte globulin induction with subsequent tacrolimus and steroids for approximately 3 years. Study outcomes and limitations: GvH clones detected in recipient marrow included some appearing first in ileum or blood. Allografts of patients with graft-donor T cell macrochimerism showed high graft-versus-host to host-versus-graft clone ratios.

The CDR3 is 14 residues long. Germline CDR1 is MDHEN and CDR2 is SYDVKM. Deletions cut 3 bases from V and 1 base from J, with 8 bases between. Source: unstimulated CD4+ T cells sorted from spleen or lymph node cells, taken before transplant. This TCR was recovered from a human donor who was the organ donor for an intestinal transplant. The rearrangement joins TRBV28 to TRBJ2-3, with D unclear. In DNA form, the CDR3 reads TGTGCCAGCAGTTTGCCTAGGGGCACAGATACGCAGTATTTT. Its protein is CASSLPRGTDTQYF.